These 19 T cell receptor beta chains were sequenced from one sample in a study of regulatory T cells in long-lasting Graves disease. The time point is: newly diagnosed GD, antithyroid drugs for less than 3 months. PBMC-extracted RNA yielded the TCR library. Arm-PCR of CDR3 regions and iRepertoire HTBI primers were the basis on which TCR beta libraries were built. TCRdb re-analysed the multiplex PCR reads in MiXCR, keeping a single row per CDR3 protein. The table includes about 440,000 distinct CDR3 sequences, about 15% detected once. The same data also contributed to another study, on T cells in Graves' hyperthyroidism and ophthalmopathy.

The sample in question was peripheral blood mononuclear cells (PBMCs), obtained at new diagnosis, from a patient treated with antithyroid drugs. The receptors here all came from a woman aged 25 to 45 with Graves disease.

This clonotype was observed at least ten times. J is TRBJ1-5 and V is TRBV6-1; TRBD1 might be the D (5 bases). The CDR3 spans 13 residues. The germline V gene has CDR1 MNHNS and CDR2 SASEGT. The V gene lost 10 bases and the J gene lost 0 bases, with 10 bases spanning the gap. CDR3 bases: TGTGCCATCACGACAGTTAGCAATCAGCCCCAGCATTTT. Translated, it gives CAITTVSNQPQHF.

In its sample, this clonotype was seen a few times. Written as DNA, the CDR3 is TGTGCCAGTACCATCATTAAAGACAGGGAGAACACTGAAGCTTTCTTT. The encoded protein is CASTIIKDRENTEAFF. This chain links TRBV19 with TRBJ1-1; 7 bases are shared with TRBD1. This CDR3 comprises 16 residues. The V segment lost 7 bases and the J segment 1 base; nucleotides outside the gene matches: 12. The germline gives CDR1 LNHDA, CDR2 SQIVND (reference sequence). The whole variable domain, filled in from reference TRBV19 and TRBJ1-1, reads DGGITQSPKYLFRKEGQNVTLSCEQNLNHDAMYWYRQDPGQGLRLIYYSQIVNDFQKGDIAEGYSVSREKKESFPLTVTSAQKNPTAFYLCASTIIKDRENTEAFFGQGTRLTVV.

This clonotype was detected many times. This rearrangement joins TRBV4-2 to TRBJ1-2, with D uncertain. V shed 0 bases and J shed 3 bases, with 11 bases lying between them. Germline CDR1 and CDR2: LGHNA and YNFKEQ. CDR3 size: 15 residues. DNA of the CDR3: TGTGCCAGCAGCCAAGAACCGGGATTGTACTATGGCTACACCTTC. Its translation: CASSQEPGLYYGYTF.

This clonotype was seen many times. This rearrangement joins TRBV5-6 to TRBJ2-7; D possibly matches TRBD1 or TRBD2 (5 bases each). The CDR3 is 14 amino acids. CDR1 is SGHDT, CDR2 YYEEEE, per germline. Trimming left V 0 bases short and J 9 bases short, with 16 bases between. CDR3 bases: TGTGCCAGCAGCTTGGGGGACGTACTACGTGTGCAGTACTTC. Translated: CASSLGDVLRVQYF.

This clonotype has ten or more counts. The chain recombines TRBV20-1 with TRBJ2-3, with D maybe TRBD2 (5 bases). V gave up 3 bases and J gave up 0 bases, with 16 bases separating them. Germline V CDR1 and CDR2: DFQATT, SNEGSKA (reference sequence). The CDR3 extends over 16 amino acids. The CDR3 is CSASGIPIDSTDTQYF. DNA of the CDR3: TGCAGTGCTAGCGGGATCCCCATCGATAGCACAGATACGCAGTATTTT.

Many counts were recorded for this clonotype. The J gene is TRBJ2-1, the V gene TRBV12-3 or TRBV12-4; D unclear. Trimming pared 6 bases from V and 7 bases from J, leaving 19 bases between. The CDR3 spans 15 residues. CDR3 region: CASSRLMLGTNEQFF. CDR3 DNA sequence: TGTGCCAGCAGCCGCCTTATGCTGGGAACGAATGAGCAGTTCTTC.

The rearrangement uses TRBV19 and TRBJ2-1; no firm D call. The CDR3 runs 11 residues. V lost 7 bases, J lost 6 bases, and 7 bases lay in between. Germline V gene sequence: CDR1 LNHDA, CDR2 SQIVND (reference sequence). The CDR3 loop is CASKVGNEQFF. The CDR3 DNA reads as TGTGCCAGTAAAGTCGGCAATGAGCAGTTCTTC.

This CDR3 is CASSAGNKNIQYF. The CDR3 nucleotides are TGCGCCAGCAGTGCGGGGAACAAAAACATTCAGTACTTC. The V call is TRBV10-1, the J call TRBJ2-4; maybe TRBD2 (5 bases). This CDR3 comprises 13 residues. Trimming removed 4 bases at V and 3 bases at J, with 7 bases between. Germline loops: CDR1 WNHNN, CDR2 SYGVQD (reference sequence).

In this sample, this clonotype turned up many times. V is TRBV6-1 and J is TRBJ2-7; D gene uncertain. Germline-derived CDR1 and CDR2 are MNHNS and SASEGT. CDR3 length equals 11 residues. Between the trimmed V and J ends, which lost 7 bases and 6 bases, there was a span of 10 bases. In nucleotides, the CDR3 is TGTGCCAGCAAGAGGCTTCCCGAGCAGTACTTC. As protein: CASKRLPEQYF.

This clonotype has a handful of counts. The chain is built from TRBV6-1 and TRBJ2-7; D may be TRBD1 (5 bases). The CDR3 covers 14 residues. V dropped 6 bases and J dropped 2 bases, with 14 bases sitting between them. Germline-derived CDR1 and CDR2 are MNHNS and SASEGT. The chain's CDR3 is CASRADIGPYEQYF. DNA of the CDR3: TGTGCCAGCAGGGCGGACATCGGGCCCTACGAGCAGTACTTC.

A word on this clonotype: The likely explanation is a read error, given a far larger clone one base away. This is likely a read error, given that the CDR3 carries no conserved phenylalanine or tryptophan at its end. This rearrangement joins TRBV6-1 to TRBJ1-5; no clear D gene. The CDR3 is made up of 15 amino acids. Looked up from germline, CDR1 is MNHNS and CDR2 is SASEGT. V lost 5 bases to trimming and J lost 2 bases, with 13 bases between them. The DNA for the CDR3 is TGTGCCAGCAGTACCCCCGGGCAGGGCAATCAGCCCCAGCATTCT. Amino acid sequence: CASSTPGQGNQPQHS.

J is TRBJ1-1 and V is TRBV19; D is unclear. Deletions cut 2 bases from V and 5 bases from J, with 9 bases between. The CDR3 is 13 residues long. Germline V gives CDR1 LNHDA, CDR2 SQIVND (reference sequence). CDR3 sequence reads: CASSIKGLTEAFF. DNA of the CDR3: TGTGCCAGTAGTATAAAAGGGTTGACTGAAGCTTTCTTT.

This clonotype was seen only a few times. J is TRBJ2-1 and V is TRBV12-3 or TRBV12-4, with 10 bases lining up with TRBD2. The CDR3 extends over 15 amino acids. Losses at the gene ends were 6 bases for V and 12 bases for J; bases not matched to a gene: 14. CDR3 protein: CASRPGLARENRQFF. CDR3 nucleotide sequence: TGTGCCAGCAGGCCGGGACTAGCGAGGGAAAATAGGCAGTTCTTC.

In this sample, this clonotype turned up many times. The CDR3 is CSARDWKSAGVYGYEQYF. As DNA, the CDR3 is TGCAGTGCTAGAGATTGGAAATCAGCGGGAGTTTATGGTTACGAGCAGTACTTC. The chain carries TRBV20-1 and TRBJ2-7; TRBD2 matches at 8 bases. CDR3 length: 18 residues. V dropped 0 bases and J dropped 4; count of bases not matched to a gene: 17. Germline V gene sequence: CDR1 DFQATT, CDR2 SNEGSKA (reference sequence).

This clonotype showed up many times. This sequence joins TRBV20-1 and TRBJ2-5; D may be TRBD2 (5 bases). Germline-derived CDR1 and CDR2 are DFQATT and SNEGSKA (reference sequence). V lost 5 bases and J 5 bases, leaving 18 bases between the germline ends. The CDR3 covers 14 residues. The CDR3 DNA reads TGCAGTGCTGAGCGTTACGGGATTGACGAGACCCAGTACTTC. Translated, it gives CSAERYGIDETQYF.

This clonotype showed up many times. V and J are TRBV7-8 and TRBJ2-3; D may be TRBD1 or TRBD2 (5 bases each). The CDR3 runs to 14 residues. Trimming took 4 bases from V and 2 from J, leaving 10 bases between them. Germline assignment: CDR1 SGHVS and CDR2 FQNEAQ. CDR3 residues: CASSSGTYTDTQYF. CDR3 bases: TGTGCCAGCAGCTCAGGGACGTACACAGATACGCAGTATTTT.

This clonotype came up many times. The rearrangement links TRBV12-3 or TRBV12-4 to TRBJ2-2; TRBD2 aligns across 8 bases. V was clipped by 8 bases and J by 5 bases; unmatched bases: 13. CDR3 size: 16 residues. The CDR3 DNA follows: TGTGCCAGCGGCGGGGGAGCGGGAGTTCAGACCGGGGAGCTGTTTTTT. Protein: CASGGGAGVQTGELFF.

This clonotype appeared many times. CDR3 nucleotides: TGTGCCAGCAGTTTATTCCCGACACAGGATCCTAGCTCTGGAAACACCATATATTTT. It translates to CASSLFPTQDPSSGNTIYF. The genes are TRBV28 and TRBJ1-3; the D gene is possibly TRBD1 (5 bases). Trimming removed 1 base from V and 0 bases from J, with 19 bases in between. The CDR3 is 19 amino acids. Germline assignment: CDR1 MDHEN and CDR2 SYDVKM.

Many counts were recorded for this clonotype. The chain is built from TRBV7-2 and TRBJ1-3; D is uncertain. Trimming removed 3 bases from V and 4 bases from J, with 13 bases in between. Looked up from germline, CDR1 is SGHTA and CDR2 is FQGNSA. The CDR3 is made up of 15 amino acids. The CDR3 here is CASSLRGAGGNTIYF. Here the CDR3 DNA reads TGTGCCAGCAGCTTGCGGGGAGCCGGGGGAAACACCATATATTTT.